The TCR beta chain described here comes from a study of blood T cell dynamics during melanoma immunotherapy. Time point: week 3, after first cycle of checkpoint inhibitor. Samples come from before therapy and from week 3 after the first blockade cycle. No patient had earlier systemic cancer treatment, concurrent immunosuppressants, or another active cancer. TCRdb's table, derived via immunoSEQ multiplex PCR, lists solely in-frame clones and lacks some. This sample has nearly 7,000 clones, with 80% to 90% found just once. This CDR3 contains 16 residues. Germline loops: CDR1 SGDLS, CDR2 YYNGEE. V shed 3 bases, J shed 1 base, and the junction held 6 bases outside the gene matches.

This receptor was taken from a human donor with melanoma. Some clones in this sample may be carry-over from other donors' samples. Here the sequenced sample was blood, taken from a patient treated with checkpoint blockade. The genes are TRBV9 and TRBJ2-3; 9 nucleotides match TRBD2. The CDR3 DNA reads TGTGCCAGCAGCGCAGCTAGCGGGGCGCGCACAGATACGCAGTATTTT. It yields the protein CASSAASGARTDTQYF. The variable domain in full, with the rest retrieved from reference TRBV9 and TRBJ2-3, is DSGVTQTPKHLITATGQRVTLRCSPRSGDLSVYWYQQSLDQGLQFLIQYYNGEERAKGNILERFSAQQFPDLHSELNLSSLELGDSALYFCASSAASGARTDTQYFGPGTRLTVL.